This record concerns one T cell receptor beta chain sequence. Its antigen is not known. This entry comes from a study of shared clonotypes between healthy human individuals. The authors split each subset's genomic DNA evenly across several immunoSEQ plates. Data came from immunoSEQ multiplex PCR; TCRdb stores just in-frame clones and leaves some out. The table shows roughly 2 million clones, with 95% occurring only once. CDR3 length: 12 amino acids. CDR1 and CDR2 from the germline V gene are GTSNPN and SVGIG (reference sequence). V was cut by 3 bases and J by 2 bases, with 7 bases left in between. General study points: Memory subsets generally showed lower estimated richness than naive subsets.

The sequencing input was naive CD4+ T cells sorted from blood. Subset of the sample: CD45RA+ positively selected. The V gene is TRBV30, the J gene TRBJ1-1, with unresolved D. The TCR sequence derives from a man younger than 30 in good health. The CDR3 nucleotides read TGTGCCTGGAGATACAGCAACACTGAAGCTTTCTTT. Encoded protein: CAWRYSNTEAFF.